This T cell receptor (beta chain) came from a study of T-cell reconstitution after alpha-beta-depleted transplantation in children (dated by TCRdb to the mid-2010s). Background for the entire study: Using TCR repertoire profiling, the study quantitatively followed how T-cell immune reconstitution unfolded in children after TCRalphabeta/CD19-depleted allogeneic hematopoietic cell transplantation. Overall study outcomes, separate from this receptor: In some patients, the high TCRbeta diversity seen at day 60 was put down to recipient T cells and intrathymic progenitors that had survived conditioning. The frequencies of hyperexpanded clones fell over the following months, and after one year, T-cell counts and TCRbeta diversity were mostly attributed to newly produced T cells. The apparently early recovery of alphabetaT-cell counts about two months after transplant reportedly depended on only several hundred rapidly expanded clones that came from non-depleted graft cells.

The treatment or condition label, as the study defines it: allogeneic hematopoietic cell transplantation with graft depleted of TCRalphabeta T cells and CD19 B cells. The transplant recipients were children given TCRalphabeta/CD19-depleted allogeneic hematopoietic cell grafts. Receptors were amplified or captured by PCR. The instrument given in TCRdb is Illumina HiSeq 2500. Molecular barcoding was employed in the preparation of TCR libraries, with unique molecular identifiers being used to normalize TCRbeta repertoire quantification. In TCRdb, the public reads were trimmed at Q25 with fastp and aligned with MiXCR, with productive beta chains retained. Every entry covers one CDR3 protein and lists the most common genes and DNA from its rows. This sample has 200,000 to 250,000 distinct CDR3 sequences in its table, and 7% to 9% of those were observed once. Under 40% of the sample is in the top ten clones.

The germline V gene gives CDR1 as SGHRS and CDR2 as YFSETQ. Measured from the cysteine to the phenylalanine, the CDR3 is 14 residues long. Solely the CDR3 DNA is kept, with 42 bases framed from the first base. A distance of 8 bases separates the germline ends of V and J, which lose 1 base and 0 bases respectively. This clonotype was counted a few times. Its antigen is currently not known. No base-level quality is on record; no much larger clone is a single base apart. Sequencing used PBMCs, mostly from graft donor cells, obtained 360 days after TCRalphabeta/CD19-depleted stem cell transplant. The chain uses TRBV5-1 and TRBJ2-7; the D gene assignment is ambiguous. This TCR was recovered from a male patient aged 2 to 9 who had a stem cell transplant for acute myeloid leukemia, so the T cells may come from the graft donor. The CDR3 loop reads CASSLSQSSYEQYF. The sequenced DNA is TGCGCCAGCAGCTTGTCACAGAGCTCCTACGAGCAGTACTTC.